The 20 T cell receptor beta chains given below trace back to one sample, sequenced in a study of response to subunit inactivated influenza vaccine. MiXCR, run by TCRdb on the RT-PCR reads, gives a single entry per CDR3 protein. Among under 850,000 distinct CDR3 sequences listed, around 20% were seen once. Sequencing used PBMCs from blood, obtained 5 to 6 days after vaccination. The receptors shown here come from a middle-aged man who received an inactivated influenza vaccine.

The V call is TRBV19, the J call TRBJ1-6, with D possibly TRBD1 on 6 matching bases. Per the germline V gene, CDR1 is LNHDA and CDR2 is SQIVND (reference sequence). Trimming stripped 3 bases from V and 10 bases from J, with 16 bases between. The CDR3 runs to 15 residues. The CDR3 DNA follows: TGTGCCAGTAGTATTGGTAGGACAGCGATCTCACCCCTCCACTTT. This encodes CASSIGRTAISPLHF.

V and J are TRBV29-1 and TRBJ2-5, with 13 bases identical to TRBD2. CDR3 size: 15 residues. Germline CDR1 is SQVTM and CDR2 is ANQGSEA. J lost 4 bases, V lost 3 bases, and 5 bases had no gene match. CDR3 bases: TGCAGCGTTGACGGACTAGCGGGAGTTGGAGAGACCCAGTACTTC. It is translated as CSVDGLAGVGETQYF. Full variable domain (remainder filled in from reference TRBV29-1 and TRBJ2-5): SAVISQKPSRDICQRGTSLTIQCQVDSQVTMMFWYRQQPGQSLTLIATANQGSEATYESGFVIDKFPISRPNLTFSTLTVSNMSPEDSSIYLCSVDGLAGVGETQYFGPGTRLLVL.

Ten or more counts support this clonotype. The chain has TRBV4-2 and TRBJ2-7; 9 nucleotides line up with TRBD2. V shed 1 base, J shed 4 bases, and the junction held 5 bases outside the gene matches. CDR1 and CDR2 from the germline V gene are LGHNA and YNFKEQ. The CDR3 is made up of 15 amino acids. The CDR3 reads CASSQAASGTYEQYF. The CDR3 DNA is TGTGCCAGCAGCCAAGCTGCTAGCGGGACGTACGAGCAGTACTTC.

This clonotype was detected only a few times. The V and J genes are TRBV27 and TRBJ1-4; D is perhaps TRBD1 (5 bases). V was pared by 6 bases and J by 5 bases, with 16 bases between. CDR3 length: 15 amino acids. Looked up from germline, CDR1 is MNHEY and CDR2 is SMNVEV (reference sequence). The CDR3 loop is CASRGVSSFNEKLFF. The CDR3 DNA reads as TGTGCCAGCAGGGGGGTCTCGTCGTTCAATGAAAAACTGTTTTTT.

This clonotype came up a few times. The gene calls are TRBV12-3 or TRBV12-4 and TRBJ2-1; D might be TRBD1 (5 bases). There are 14 residues in the CDR3. V was clipped by 1 base and J by 8 bases, with 12 bases between them. The CDR3 here is CASSLEGHRDEQFF. DNA of the CDR3: TGTGCCAGCAGTTTAGAGGGGCATCGGGATGAGCAGTTCTTC.

V usage is TRBV5-6 and J usage is TRBJ2-1; 9 bases agree with TRBD1. CDR3 size: 16 residues. The ends lost 3 bases at V and 6 bases at J; junction bases unmatched: 10. CDR1 SGHDT and CDR2 YYEEEE come from the germline V gene. The CDR3 protein is CASSSMDRGIGNEQFF. CDR3 DNA: TGTGCCAGCAGCTCGATGGACAGGGGTATCGGCAATGAGCAGTTCTTC. Full variable domain (missing parts from reference TRBV5-6 and TRBJ2-1): DAGVTQSPTHLIKTRGQQVTLRCSPKSGHDTVSWYQQALGQGPQFIFQYYEEEERQRGNFPDRFSGHQFPNYSSELNVNALLLGDSALYLCASSSMDRGIGNEQFFGPGTRLTVL.

This clonotype was recorded only once. The CDR3 loop is CASSFSTSPGELFF. Here the CDR3 DNA reads TGTGCCAGCAGCTTCTCGACTAGTCCCGGGGAGCTGTTTTTT. J is TRBJ2-2 and V is TRBV7-3; D might be TRBD2 (6 bases). This CDR3 has 14 amino acids. V lost 3 bases and J lost 6, with 11 bases in between. Looked up from germline, CDR1 is SGHTA and CDR2 is FQGTGA. Full variable domain (remainder filled in from reference TRBV7-3 and TRBJ2-2): GAGVSQTPSNKVTEKGKYVELRCDPISGHTALYWYRQSLGQGPEFLIYFQGTGAADDSGLPNDRFFAVRPEGSVSTLKIQRTERGDSAVYLCASSFSTSPGELFFGEGSRLTVL.

This clonotype was found a few times. The chain joins TRBV7-9 to TRBJ2-5, with 9 positions matching TRBD1. V was pared by 1 base and J by 4 bases, with 1 base of the junction left unmatched. The CDR3 spans 14 residues. CDR1 is SEHNR, CDR2 FQNEAQ, per germline (reference sequence). Here the CDR3 reads CASSLETGGETQYF. The CDR3 DNA follows: TGTGCCAGCAGCTTAGAGACAGGGGGAGAGACCCAGTACTTC.

The chain has TRBV20-1 and TRBJ2-7, with 7 bases identical to TRBD2. CDR1 DFQATT and CDR2 SNEGSKA come from the germline V gene (reference sequence). Losses at the gene ends were 3 bases for V and 3 bases for J; bases not matched to a gene: 8. CDR3 size: 14 residues. The chain's CDR3 is CSARGGEIGYEQYF. The DNA of the CDR3 is TGCAGTGCTAGGGGAGGGGAGATTGGCTACGAGCAGTACTTC.

V is TRBV9 and J is TRBJ2-1; no clear D gene. V was cut by 0 bases and J by 6 bases, with 10 bases left in between. The CDR3 covers 14 residues. Germline V gene lookup returns CDR1 SGDLS and CDR2 YYNGEE. The CDR3 nucleotides read TGTGCCAGCAGCGTAGGCCACAGATCCAATGAGCAGTTCTTC. Residues: CASSVGHRSNEQFF.

This clonotype was seen a few times. The chain is built from TRBV5-1 and TRBJ2-5; 11 nucleotides line up with TRBD1. Germline CDR1 is SGHRS and CDR2 is YFSETQ. V lost 4 bases and J lost 8; bases outside the gene matches: 7. CDR3 length equals 14 residues. The CDR3 is CASSLGQGAATQYF. CDR3 DNA: TGCGCCAGCAGCCTCGGACAGGGGGCAGCAACCCAGTACTTC.

A few counts support this clonotype. The rearrangement joins TRBV11-1 to TRBJ2-6, with a weak D call TRBD1 (7 bases). V was pared by 5 bases and J by 0 bases, with 17 bases between. Germline CDR1 SGHAT, CDR2 FQDESV (reference sequence). The CDR3 totals 18 residues. This CDR3 reads CASSPGQGGNSGANVLTF. The CDR3 nucleotides read TGTGCCAGCAGCCCGGGCCAGGGGGGTAACTCTGGGGCCAACGTCCTGACTTTC.

The V call is TRBV6-1, the J call TRBJ1-1; TRBD1 aligns across 9 bases. J was trimmed by 9 bases and V by 5 bases; bases with no gene match: 10. The CDR3 runs to 14 residues. From germline, CDR1 is MNHNS and CDR2 SASEGT. The CDR3 spells CASSPGTGSRQAFF. CDR3 in DNA: TGTGCCAGCAGTCCCGGGACAGGGAGTCGACAAGCTTTCTTT.

This clonotype was seen only a few times. The gene calls are TRBV9 and TRBJ2-2, with 9 nucleotides matching TRBD2. Trimming took 0 bases from V and 2 from J; bases not matched to a gene: 5. Per germline, CDR1 SGDLS and CDR2 YYNGEE. The CDR3 runs 17 residues. Here the CDR3 reads CASSVGSLAGNTGELFF. Here the CDR3 DNA reads TGTGCCAGCAGCGTAGGAAGTCTAGCGGGAAACACCGGGGAGCTGTTTTTT.

This clonotype has more than one count but fewer than ten. CDR3 DNA sequence: TGTGCCAGCAGCGCCCGGGACTTAGCTGCCAATGAGCAGTTCTTC. This encodes CASSARDLAANEQFF. This chain links TRBV9 with TRBJ2-1; possible D gene TRBD2, 6 bases. CDR1 SGDLS and CDR2 YYNGEE come from the germline V gene. The CDR3 has 15 residues. Trimming pared 3 bases from V and 6 bases from J, leaving 16 bases between. Using reference TRBV9 and TRBJ2-1 for the parts outside the CDR3, the full variable domain is DSGVTQTPKHLITATGQRVTLRCSPRSGDLSVYWYQQSLDQGLQFLIQYYNGEERAKGNILERFSAQQFPDLHSELNLSSLELGDSALYFCASSARDLAANEQFFGPGTRLTVL.

This clonotype was recorded a few times. The V and J genes are TRBV4-3 and TRBJ2-6, with a possible D match to TRBD2 (6 bases). Per the germline V gene, CDR1 is LGHNA and CDR2 is YSLEER. The CDR3 runs to 20 residues. V shed 4 bases and J shed 1 base, with 23 bases lying between them. The CDR3 reads CASSPKASGYFPSGANVLTF. In nucleotides, the CDR3 is TGCGCCAGCAGCCCGAAGGCCAGCGGGTATTTTCCTTCTGGGGCCAACGTCCTGACTTTC.

This clonotype came up many times. The rearrangement uses TRBV4-2 and TRBJ1-1, with no clear D. The CDR3 covers 14 residues. The V gene lost 0 bases and the J gene lost 6 bases, with 11 bases spanning the gap. In germline, CDR1 is LGHNA, CDR2 YNFKEQ. The CDR3 reads CASSQDPIFAEAFF. The CDR3 coding sequence is TGTGCCAGCAGCCAAGATCCCATATTCGCTGAAGCTTTCTTT.

This clonotype was recorded a few times. The chain has TRBV20-1 and TRBJ2-3; unclear D gene. Looked up from germline, CDR1 is DFQATT and CDR2 is SNEGSKA (reference sequence). Trimming took 5 bases from V and 2 from J, leaving 11 bases between them. The CDR3 totals 13 residues. This CDR3 reads CSAPDGYTDTQYF. The CDR3 DNA follows: TGCAGTGCTCCGGACGGATACACAGATACGCAGTATTTT.

There are a few counts of this clonotype. The chain joins TRBV20-1 to TRBJ2-1, with 10 bases aligning to TRBD2. Germline CDR1 DFQATT, CDR2 SNEGSKA (reference sequence). This CDR3 spans 15 amino acids. V was pared by 0 bases and J by 7 bases, with 6 bases of the junction left unmatched. The CDR3 spells CSARDLSSGRNEQFF. The CDR3 bases are TGCAGTGCTAGAGATCTTAGTAGCGGGAGGAATGAGCAGTTCTTC.

Many counts were recorded for this clonotype. V gene TRBV3-1 combines with J gene TRBJ1-6, with D possibly being TRBD1 (6 bases). V lost 0 bases, J lost 9 bases, and 15 bases lay in between. CDR1 and CDR2 from the germline V gene are LGHDT and YNNKEL (reference sequence). The CDR3 is 16 residues long. For the CDR3, the DNA is TGTGCCAGCAGCCAAGATCTTAGGACAGCCAGTTCACCCCTCCACTTT. Protein sequence: CASSQDLRTASSPLHF.